This passage covers 23 T cell receptor beta chains from one sample sequenced in a study of beta chain features in type 1 diabetes listed by TCRdb under 2018. Libraries came from the immunoSEQ multiplex PCR assay. The High Capacity cDNA Reverse Transcription Kit was used to reverse transcribe all of the isolated RNA, meaning that expressed TCRB transcripts were what got sequenced. TCRdb took this table from immuneACCESS and kept in-frame rearrangements with V and J called. Such tables lack part of the clones; where checked against another copy, unresolved V genes explain under half of the gap, and the rest is unexplained. The sample table records around 300,000 clones; about 8% of these occur just once. Jointly, the top ten make up more than 0.9% of the sample. The material sequenced was central memory CD4+ T cells from blood. Receptors were obtained from a woman aged 18-35 years in good health.

This clone came up many times. The chain carries TRBV9 and TRBJ2-1, with D tentatively TRBD1 or TRBD2 (5 bases each). This CDR3 is 13 amino acids long. Between the trimmed V and J ends, which lost 0 bases and 15 bases, there was a span of 16 bases. The germline V gene has CDR1 SGDLS and CDR2 YYNGEE. The CDR3 DNA is TGTGCCAGCAGCGTAGGGACTCCGGGGACGCTGTTCTTC. Protein product: CASSVGTPGTLFF.

The chain links TRBV7-2 to TRBJ1-2; 9 nucleotides align to TRBD1. The CDR3 has 14 residues. Germline V gives CDR1 SGHTA, CDR2 FQGNSA. V gave up 1 base and J gave up 7 bases; unmatched junction bases: 4. Here the CDR3 reads CASSLDRGLSGYTF. In nucleotides, the CDR3 is TGTGCCAGCAGCTTAGACAGGGGGCTCTCTGGCTACACCTTC.

CDR3 DNA: TGTGCCATCCCACCAAAGGGGGCGCGGGATGAAAAACTGTTTTTT. It yields the protein CAIPPKGARDEKLFF. The chain is built from TRBV27 and TRBJ1-4; 7 positions match TRBD1. Per germline, CDR1 MNHEY and CDR2 SMNVEV (reference sequence). This CDR3 has 15 amino acids. Germline trimming cut 10 bases from V and 6 bases from J; bases unmatched to any gene: 14. Full variable domain (outside the CDR3, taken from reference TRBV27 and TRBJ1-4): EAQVTQNPRYLITVTGKKLTVTCSQNMNHEYMSWYRQDPGLGLRQIYYSMNVEVTDKGDVPEGYKVSRKEKRNFPLILESPSPNQTSLYFCAIPPKGARDEKLFFGSGTQLSVL.

Only a few counts were recorded for this clone. This chain links TRBV7-6 with TRBJ2-4; D may be TRBD2 (6 bases). With 0 bases removed from V and 0 bases from J, the gap between germline ends came to 9 bases. The CDR3 loop spans 16 amino acids. CDR1 and CDR2 (germline): SGHVS, FNYEAQ. The CDR3 bases are TGTGCCAGCAGCTTAGCACCAGCGGGAGCCAAAAACATTCAGTACTTC. This codes for CASSLAPAGAKNIQYF.

V and J are TRBV7-3 and TRBJ1-3; D remains ambiguous. V was pared by 6 bases and J by 7 bases, with 16 bases between. CDR3 length: 14 residues. Germline V gene data show CDR1 as SGHTA and CDR2 as FQGTGA. CDR3 nucleotides: TGTGCCAGCAGTATTGGTGGCAGCGACAACACCATATATTTT. This encodes CASSIGGSDNTIYF. Using reference TRBV7-3 and TRBJ1-3 for the parts outside the CDR3, the full variable domain is GAGVSQTPSNKVTEKGKYVELRCDPISGHTALYWYRQSLGQGPEFLIYFQGTGAADDSGLPNDRFFAVRPEGSVSTLKIQRTERGDSAVYLCASSIGGSDNTIYFGEGSWLTVV.

This clone was seen a few times. This chain connects TRBV20-1 to TRBJ1-2; D unclear. V gave up 7 bases and J gave up 8 bases, with 14 bases separating them. Per the germline V gene, CDR1 is DFQATT and CDR2 is SNEGSKA (reference sequence). The CDR3 totals 11 residues. The CDR3 here is CSGDTPGGYTF. In DNA, the CDR3 is TGCAGTGGAGACACCCCGGGAGGCTACACCTTC.

This clone was seen more than once but under ten times. The chain carries TRBV27 and TRBJ2-3; tentative D call: TRBD2 (5 bases). Germline V gene sequence: CDR1 MNHEY, CDR2 SMNVEV (reference sequence). Trimming pared 5 bases from V and 3 bases from J, leaving 15 bases between. The CDR3 is 15 residues long. CDR3 DNA sequence: TGTGCCAGCAGTAAGGGCCAAGGGAGAACAGATACGCAGTATTTT. This encodes CASSKGQGRTDTQYF.

The sample holds many counts of this clone. This chain joins TRBV6-1 and TRBJ2-7; D is undetermined. The germline V and J ends were trimmed by 3 bases and 7 bases, with 13 bases remaining between them. Germline CDR1 is MNHNS and CDR2 is SASEGT. The CDR3 totals 13 residues. In nucleotides, the CDR3 is TGTGCCAGCAGTGATCGAGGTTTGGGAGAGCAGTACTTC. It encodes CASSDRGLGEQYF.

In its sample, this clone was seen a few times. V is TRBV9 and J is TRBJ2-1; no definite D call. Per the germline V gene, CDR1 is SGDLS and CDR2 is YYNGEE. The V end was cut by 0 bases, the J end by 7 bases, with 17 bases between. The CDR3 is made up of 16 amino acids. The CDR3 DNA reads as TGTGCCAGCAGCGTAGGACACGTGGTTTTTGAAAATGAGCAGTTCTTC. This sequence encodes CASSVGHVVFENEQFF.

This clone was seen a handful of times. The genes are TRBV6-5 and TRBJ2-5; D not resolved. Trimming removed 6 bases from V and 3 bases from J, with 11 bases in between. CDR3 length: 13 residues. The V gene's germline CDR1 is MNHEY and CDR2 SVGAGI. Written as DNA, the CDR3 is TGTGCCAGCAGACACCGGGCCAAAGAGACCCAGTACTTC. Amino acid sequence: CASRHRAKETQYF.

The CDR3 protein is CASSPRWRATEAFF. The CDR3 DNA sequence: TGCGCCAGCAGCCCTCGGTGGAGGGCGACTGAAGCTTTCTTT. This rearrangement joins TRBV4-1 to TRBJ1-1; no reliable D call. Germline loops: CDR1 MGHRA, CDR2 YSYEKL. V was cut by 4 bases and J by 5 bases, with 14 bases left in between. The CDR3 length is 14 residues.

The gene calls are TRBV7-2 and TRBJ2-5, with 9 positions matching TRBD2. The CDR3 consists of 14 residues. Germline V gene lookup returns CDR1 SGHTA and CDR2 FQGNSA. V was clipped by 1 base and J by 10 bases; unmatched bases: 7. This chain's CDR3 is CASSLVAAGGIQYF. DNA for the CDR3: TGTGCCAGCAGCTTAGTAGCGGCGGGAGGGATCCAGTACTTC.

This chain connects TRBV4-1 to TRBJ1-2; D unresolved. The V and J ends lost 1 base and 2 bases respectively, with 8 bases between them. Germline assignment: CDR1 MGHRA and CDR2 YSYEKL. The CDR3 is 14 residues long. CDR3 sequence: CASSQVVGNYGYTF. As DNA, the CDR3 is TGCGCCAGCAGCCAAGTCGTGGGAAACTATGGCTACACCTTC.

This clone was detected a few times. The V gene is TRBV9, the J gene TRBJ2-7; D is ambiguous. V lost 2 bases and J lost 4, with 16 bases in between. The CDR3 has 15 residues. Germline CDR1 is SGDLS and CDR2 is YYNGEE. As DNA, the CDR3 is TGTGCCAGCAGCGTTTCCACGGGCAGAGTGTACGAGCAGTACTTC. Residues: CASSVSTGRVYEQYF.

The chain has TRBV28 and TRBJ1-4; D remains ambiguous. V was cut by 2 bases and J by 1 base, with 8 bases left in between. CDR1 is MDHEN and CDR2 is SYDVKM in the germline V gene. The CDR3 is 15 amino acids. The CDR3 loop is CASSLVWGTNEKLFF. In DNA, the CDR3 is TGTGCCAGCAGTTTAGTTTGGGGAACTAATGAAAAACTGTTTTTT.

About this clone: Distinct nucleotide sequences in the sample also encode this CDR3. V and J are TRBV9 and TRBJ1-1; tentative D call: TRBD1 (6 bases). The germline CDR1 and CDR2 sequences are SGDLS and YYNGEE. The CDR3 is 13 residues long. Trimming removed 0 bases from V and 5 bases from J, with 8 bases in between. The chain's CDR3 is CASSVARGTEAFF. CDR3 nucleotides: TGTGCCAGCAGCGTAGCTAGGGGGACTGAAGCTTTCTTT.

The chain links TRBV7-9 to TRBJ1-2; no clear D gene. This CDR3 has 12 amino acids. Germline CDR1 SEHNR, CDR2 FQNEAQ (reference sequence). Trimming took 1 base from V and 6 from J, leaving 6 bases between them. The CDR3 DNA sequence: TGTGCCAGCAGCTTAGGGGCAGATGGCTACACCTTC. It specifies CASSLGADGYTF.

This clone was detected a few times. This chain uses TRBV11-3 with TRBJ2-1; no clear D gene. Germline V gene data show CDR1 as SGHNT and CDR2 as YENEEA. V dropped 4 bases and J dropped 8 bases, with 18 bases sitting between them. The length of the CDR3 is 15 residues. CDR3 amino acids: CASSYDPNRSDEQFF. CDR3 DNA: TGTGCCAGCAGCTACGACCCGAATCGGAGCGATGAGCAGTTCTTC.

This clone was recorded many times. This chain joins TRBV28 and TRBJ2-3, with D unresolved. Trimming pared 5 bases from V and 2 bases from J, leaving 14 bases between. There are 15 residues in the CDR3. From germline, CDR1 is MDHEN and CDR2 SYDVKM. The CDR3 DNA sequence: TGTGCCAGCAGTCTCCCTGGCTGGTACACAGATACGCAGTATTTT. It encodes CASSLPGWYTDTQYF.

The rearrangement joins TRBV15 to TRBJ1-5; 7 bases align to TRBD1. Germline V CDR1 and CDR2: LNHNV, YYDKDF (reference sequence). The CDR3 runs to 16 residues. Trimming removed 5 bases from V and 4 bases from J; junction bases left unmatched: 11. CDR3 region: CATSYRGRGWNQPQHF. CDR3 coding DNA: TGTGCCACCAGCTATCGGGGCAGGGGGTGGAATCAGCCCCAGCATTTT. The full variable domain, rest sourced from reference TRBV15 and TRBJ1-5, is DAMVIQNPRYQVTQFGKPVTLSCSQTLNHNVMYWYQQKSSQAPKLLFHYYDKDFNNEADTPDNFQSRRPNTSFCFLDIRSPGLGDTAMYLCATSYRGRGWNQPQHFGDGTRLSIL.

V is TRBV4-1 and J is TRBJ2-5; 8 bases align to TRBD2. The CDR3 contains 17 residues. The germline gives CDR1 MGHRA, CDR2 YSYEKL. V lost 0 bases, J lost 1 base, and 7 bases stayed unmatched. CDR3 DNA: TGCGCCAGCAGCCAAGATACGGGAGGGCTTAGCCAAGAGACCCAGTACTTC. Amino acid sequence: CASSQDTGGLSQETQYF.

V is TRBV27 and J is TRBJ2-3; D remains ambiguous. This CDR3 has 13 residues. Deletions cut 0 bases from V and 5 bases from J, with 6 bases between. Germline CDR1 is MNHEY and CDR2 is SMNVEV (reference sequence). CDR3 loop: CASSLSLGDTQYF. The CDR3 DNA follows: TGTGCCAGCAGTTTATCCCTGGGAGATACGCAGTATTTT.

This clone came up many times. V usage is TRBV10-3 and J usage is TRBJ2-4; no definite D call. The CDR3 loop spans 11 amino acids. Per the germline V gene, CDR1 is ENHRY and CDR2 is SYGVKD. Between the trimmed V and J ends, which lost 2 bases and 9 bases, there was a span of 5 bases. In nucleotides, the CDR3 is TGTGCCATCAGTGAGAACGGCATTCAGTACTTC. The encoded protein is CAISENGIQYF.